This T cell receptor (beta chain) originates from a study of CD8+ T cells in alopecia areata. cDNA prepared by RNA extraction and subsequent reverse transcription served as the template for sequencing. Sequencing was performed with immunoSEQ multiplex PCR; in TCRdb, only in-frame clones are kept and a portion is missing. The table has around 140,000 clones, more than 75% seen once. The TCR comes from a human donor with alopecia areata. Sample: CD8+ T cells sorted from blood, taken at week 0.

The CDR3 sequence: CSVGGGSTDTQYF. CDR3 nucleotide sequence: TGCAGCGTTGGAGGGGGCTCCACAGATACGCAGTATTTT. The rearrangement joins TRBV29-1 to TRBJ2-3, with TRBD1 identical over 7 bases. In germline, CDR1 is SQVTM, CDR2 ANQGSEA. The CDR3 length is 13 residues. After removal of 4 bases from V and 2 bases from J, the junction contained 3 bases not matched to a gene.